Listed below are T cell receptor beta chains from one sample, sequenced in a study of T cell responses to AZD1222 COVID-19 vaccine. Profiling relied on immunoSEQ multiplex PCR, and the TCRdb table lists in-frame clones only, not all of them. Found here are about 140,000 clones, more than 80% of them singletons; the top ten hold 0.75% to 1%. The input for sequencing was peripheral blood, taken on day 0 of MenACWY control vaccination. Receptors originate from an adult in good health. Both conserved end residues are part of each CDR3. A D gene is named only where the DNA matches it firmly.

j_gene | d_gene | v_gene | CDR3aa
TRBJ1-6 | . | TRBV3-1/TRBV3-2 | CASSPRGTTNSPLHF
TRBJ1-2 | . | TRBV4-1 | CASSQEGDYGYTF
TRBJ2-7 | . | TRBV4-1 | CASSQGAGQNYEQYF
TRBJ2-3 | . | TRBV5-1 | CASSQDRRTDTQYF
TRBJ2-7 | TRBD1 | TRBV2 | CASSPGGRSYEQYF
TRBJ1-5 | . | TRBV4-1 | CASSQVGLGNQPQHF
TRBJ2-5 | TRBD2 | TRBV4-3 | CASSPLASGGGTETQYF
TRBJ2-1 | TRBD2 | TRBV5-1 | CASSSFGGSSYNEQFF
TRBJ1-5 | . | TRBV19 | CASSTDRYSNQPQHF
TRBJ1-5 | . | TRBV5-5 | CASSLFQGEINQPQHF
TRBJ1-5 | . | TRBV19 | CASSIRTVNQPQHF
TRBJ2-5 | TRBD2 | TRBV5-5 | CASSLGVSGGQETQYF
TRBJ2-3 | . | TRBV6-2/TRBV6-3 | CASSYGATDTDTQYF
TRBJ2-7 | . | TRBV28 | CASSSLVGLREQYF
TRBJ1-6 | . | TRBV6-2/TRBV6-3 | CASSRGLYNSPLHF
TRBJ2-2 | . | TRBV7-2 | CASSPPGRELFF
TRBJ1-2 | . | TRBV7-9 | CASSLAQAQGGYTF
TRBJ2-1 | . | TRBV12-3/TRBV12-4 | CASSPGRSWFF
TRBJ1-1 | . | TRBV14 | CASSLDLNTEAFF
TRBJ1-2 | . | TRBV20-1 | CSASPARGYTF
TRBJ1-2 | TRBD1 | TRBV4-2 | CASSNDLNRGLYGYTF
TRBJ2-5 | TRBD2 | TRBV7-9 | CASSFGLAGMGETQYF
TRBJ1-2 | . | TRBV7-2 | CASSSFNYGYTF
TRBJ2-7 | . | TRBV5-4 | CASSLKSTAVWDEQYF
TRBJ2-1 | TRBD1 | TRBV10-1 | CASSEYTGGSSYNEQFF
TRBJ1-6 | . | TRBV7-9 | CASSTSQGRSPLHF
TRBJ1-2 | TRBD1 | TRBV24-1 | CATSDRGENYGYTF
TRBJ1-2 | TRBD1 | TRBV6-2/TRBV6-3 | CASSYRDRSSYGYTF
TRBJ1-6 | . | TRBV19 | CASSSGQNSPLHF
TRBJ2-5 | . | TRBV18 | CASSPVFEQGGTQYF
TRBJ1-1 | TRBD1 | TRBV7-8 | CASSLNSGQGPFRNTEAFF
TRBJ1-2 | . | TRBV27 | CASGWGRRYTF
TRBJ1-5 | . | TRBV6-5 | CASSKSNRQHQPQHF
TRBJ1-6 | . | TRBV5-4 | CASSRDDSPLHF
TRBJ1-6 | . | TRBV28 | CASSLVGTTLYNSPLHF
TRBJ2-7 | TRBD1 | TRBV5-1 | CASSLGTGSSYEQYF
TRBJ1-2 | . | TRBV5-4 | CASSLEVGTVYGYTF
TRBJ1-1 | TRBD1 | TRBV6-5 | CASSYSITGGTEAFF
TRBJ2-7 | TRBD1 | TRBV12-3/TRBV12-4 | CASCRTGFSEQYF
TRBJ2-3 | TRBD2 | TRBV9 | CASSVSSSGESDTQYF
TRBJ1-1 | . | TRBV6-5 | CASSSARTEAFF
TRBJ2-1 | . | TRBV23-1 | CASSQTRNEQFF
TRBJ1-5 | TRBD1 | TRBV2 | CASRQGEIQPQHF
TRBJ1-5 | . | TRBV29-1 | CSAGGDANQPQHF
TRBJ2-3 | TRBD2 | TRBV11-2 | CASSPSGGSTDTQYF